This T cell receptor (beta chain) was documented in a study of cytomegalovirus exposure and HLA in healthy donors. Study results and caveats: A previous analysis found most TCR beta V segments productive roughly 87% or roughly 30% of the time.

This CDR3 has 15 residues. J gave up 4 bases and V 4 bases, and 9 bases lay outside the gene matches. Germline-derived CDR1 and CDR2 are SGHDT and YYEEEE. A word on this clone: The target antigen is unknown.

The PCR used 60 Vbeta and 13 Jbeta primers. Authors' data handling: Roughly 10 million shared chains were among some 80 million unique TCR beta chains counted in a later analysis. The data were produced by immunoSEQ multiplex PCR, yet TCRdb's version contains in-frame clones alone and is incomplete. That table is the source of V, J and clone size, and D and trimming were worked out from the DNA. Among 150,000 to 200,000 clones listed, more than 60% were seen once. The chain combines TRBV5-6 with TRBJ2-5; TRBD1 agrees at 8 bases. This clonotype originated in a man aged 25 to 40 in good health and CMV-seropositive. The sample consisted of PBMCs. The CDR3, as DNA: TGTGCCAGCAGCCCCGTCCAGGGGGCAGGAGAGACCCAGTACTTC. This sequence encodes CASSPVQGAGETQYF.